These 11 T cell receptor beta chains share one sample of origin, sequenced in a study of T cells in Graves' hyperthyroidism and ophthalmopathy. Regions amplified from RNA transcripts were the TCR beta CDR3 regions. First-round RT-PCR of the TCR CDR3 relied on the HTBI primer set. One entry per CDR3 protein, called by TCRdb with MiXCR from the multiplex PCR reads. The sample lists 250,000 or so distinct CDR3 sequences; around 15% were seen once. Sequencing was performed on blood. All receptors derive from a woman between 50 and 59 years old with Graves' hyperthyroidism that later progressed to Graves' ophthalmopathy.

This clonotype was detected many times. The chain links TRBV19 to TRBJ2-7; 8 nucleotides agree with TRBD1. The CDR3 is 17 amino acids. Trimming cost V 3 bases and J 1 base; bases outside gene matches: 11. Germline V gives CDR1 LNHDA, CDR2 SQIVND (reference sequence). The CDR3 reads CASSIAGGAGVSYEQYF. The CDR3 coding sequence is TGTGCCAGTAGTATCGCAGGGGGCGCAGGAGTTTCCTACGAGCAGTACTTC.

In nucleotides, the CDR3 is TGTGCCAGCAGACAGACAGGGGTCGGTGGCTACACCTTC. The encoded protein is CASRQTGVGGYTF. The chain recombines TRBV12-3 or TRBV12-4 with TRBJ1-2; 8 bases fit TRBD1. The CDR3 contains 13 residues. With 6 bases clipped from V and 7 bases from J, the junction kept 7 bases outside the gene matches.

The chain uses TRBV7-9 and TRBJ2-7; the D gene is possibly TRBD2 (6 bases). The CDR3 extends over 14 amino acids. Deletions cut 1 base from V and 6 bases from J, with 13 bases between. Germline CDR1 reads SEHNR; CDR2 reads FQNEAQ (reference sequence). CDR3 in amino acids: CASSLVGVAAEQYF. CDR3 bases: TGTGCCAGCAGCTTAGTGGGTGTAGCGGCCGAGCAGTACTTC.

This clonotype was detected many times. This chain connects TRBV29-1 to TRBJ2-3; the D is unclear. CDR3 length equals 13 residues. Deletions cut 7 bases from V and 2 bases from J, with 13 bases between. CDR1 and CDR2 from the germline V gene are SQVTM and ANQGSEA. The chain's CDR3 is CSGAKSPTDTQYF. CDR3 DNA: TGCAGCGGGGCGAAGTCCCCCACAGATACGCAGTATTTT.

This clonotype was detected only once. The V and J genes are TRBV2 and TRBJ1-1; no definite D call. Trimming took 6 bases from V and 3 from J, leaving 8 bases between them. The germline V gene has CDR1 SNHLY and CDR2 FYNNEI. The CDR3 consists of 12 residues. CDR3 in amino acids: CASRPRYTEAFF. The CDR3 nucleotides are TGTGCCAGCAGGCCCAGATACACTGAAGCTTTCTTT.

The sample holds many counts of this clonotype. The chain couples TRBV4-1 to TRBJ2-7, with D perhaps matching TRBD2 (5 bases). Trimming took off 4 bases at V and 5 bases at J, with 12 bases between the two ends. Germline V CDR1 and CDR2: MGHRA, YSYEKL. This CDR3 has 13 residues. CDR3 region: CASSPGLKNEQYF. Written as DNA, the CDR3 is TGCGCCAGCAGCCCAGGACTGAAGAACGAGCAGTACTTC.

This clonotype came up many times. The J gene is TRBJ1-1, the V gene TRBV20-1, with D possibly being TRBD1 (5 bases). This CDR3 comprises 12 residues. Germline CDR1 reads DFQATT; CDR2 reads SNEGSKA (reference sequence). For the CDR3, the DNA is TGCAGGGGGGGGGTTGGAGGGACTGAAGCTTTCTTT. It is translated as CRGGVGGTEAFF.

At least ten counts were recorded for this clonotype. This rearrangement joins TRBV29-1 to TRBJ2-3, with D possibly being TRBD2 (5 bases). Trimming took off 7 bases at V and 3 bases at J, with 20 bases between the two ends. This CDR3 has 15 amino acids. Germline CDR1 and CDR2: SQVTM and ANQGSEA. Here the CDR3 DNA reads TGCAGCGCCGCCGAGGGTGGGGTGTCGACAGATACGCAGTATTTT. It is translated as CSAAEGGVSTDTQYF.

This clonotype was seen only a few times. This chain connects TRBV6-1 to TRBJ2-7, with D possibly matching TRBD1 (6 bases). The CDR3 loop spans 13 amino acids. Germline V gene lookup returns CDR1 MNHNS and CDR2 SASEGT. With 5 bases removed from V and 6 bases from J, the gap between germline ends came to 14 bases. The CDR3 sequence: CASSLIAGAEQYF. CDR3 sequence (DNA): TGTGCCAGCAGTCTTATAGCAGGGGCCGAGCAGTACTTC.

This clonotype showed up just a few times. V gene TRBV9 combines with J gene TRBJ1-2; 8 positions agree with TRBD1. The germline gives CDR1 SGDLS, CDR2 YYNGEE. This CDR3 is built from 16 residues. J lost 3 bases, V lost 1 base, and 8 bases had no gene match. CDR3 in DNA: TGTGCCAGCAGCGTATTAACGACAGGGGTTGACTATGGCTACACCTTC. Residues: CASSVLTTGVDYGYTF.

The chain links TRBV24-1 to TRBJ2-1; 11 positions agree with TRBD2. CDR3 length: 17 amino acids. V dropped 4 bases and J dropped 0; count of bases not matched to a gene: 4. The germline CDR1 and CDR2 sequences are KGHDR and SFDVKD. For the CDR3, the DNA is TGTGCCACCAGTGAAGCCACTAGCGGGAGCTCCTACAATGAGCAGTTCTTC. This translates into CATSEATSGSSYNEQFF.